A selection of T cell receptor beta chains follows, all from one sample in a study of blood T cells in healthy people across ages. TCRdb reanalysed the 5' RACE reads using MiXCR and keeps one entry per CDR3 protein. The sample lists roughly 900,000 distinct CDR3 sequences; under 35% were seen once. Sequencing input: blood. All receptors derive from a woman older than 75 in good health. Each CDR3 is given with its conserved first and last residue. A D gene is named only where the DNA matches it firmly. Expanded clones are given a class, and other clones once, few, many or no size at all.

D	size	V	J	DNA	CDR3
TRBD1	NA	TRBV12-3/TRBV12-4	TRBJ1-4	TGTGCCGGCAGTCCCGGGACAGGGGCGAGACCTGAAAAACTGTTTTTT	CAGSPGTGARPEKLFF
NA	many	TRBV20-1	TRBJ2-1	TGCAGTGCTAGAGATCGGGGCCCCCGGGGTGGGAACAAGTACAATGAGCAGTTCTTC	CSARDRGPRGGNKYNEQFF
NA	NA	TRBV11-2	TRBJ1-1	TGTGCCAGCAGCTTAGAAATACGGACAAAAGAAGCTTTCTTT	CASSLEIRTKEAFF
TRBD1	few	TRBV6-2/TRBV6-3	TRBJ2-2	TGTGCCAGCAGAACCACAGGGGGCGCCACCGGGGAGCTGTTTTTT	CASRTTGGATGELFF
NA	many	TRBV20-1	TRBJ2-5	TGCAGTGCTATCAGGGCCCCGAGGGGTGGAGAGACCCAGTACTTC	CSAIRAPRGGETQYF
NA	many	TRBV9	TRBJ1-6	TGTGCCAGCAGCAAGGGCCCGGATAATTCACCCCTCCACTTT	CASSKGPDNSPLHF
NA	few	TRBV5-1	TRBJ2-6	TGCGCCAGCAGCACGACAGGGACTGGGGCCAACGTCCGGACTTTC	CASSTTGTGANVRTF
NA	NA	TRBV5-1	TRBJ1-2	TGCGCCAGCAGCGAGGACGGGGGGAACTATGGCTACACCTTC	CASSEDGGNYGYTF
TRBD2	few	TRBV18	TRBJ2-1	TGTGCCAGCTCACCACAACTAGCGGGGGGCCTCAACAATGAGCAGTTCTTC	CASSPQLAGGLNNEQFF
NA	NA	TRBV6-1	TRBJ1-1	TGTGCCAGCAGTGATCCTGGGCAGGTGAACACTGAAGCTTTCTTT	CASSDPGQVNTEAFF
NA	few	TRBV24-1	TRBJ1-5	TGTGCCACCAGTGATTTGACGACGGATAGCAATCAGCCCCAGCATTTT	CATSDLTTDSNQPQHF
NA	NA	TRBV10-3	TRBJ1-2	TGTGCCATCAGTGAAGGATCAGCCCACTATGGCTACACCTTC	CAISEGSAHYGYTF
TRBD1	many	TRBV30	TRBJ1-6	TGTGCCTGGAACACCGGGACAGGTAGCTCACCCCTCCACTTT	CAWNTGTGSSPLHF
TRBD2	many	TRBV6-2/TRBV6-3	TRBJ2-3	TGTGCCAGCACGACGACCCGGGGGGTCACAGATACGCAGTATTTT	CASTTTRGVTDTQYF
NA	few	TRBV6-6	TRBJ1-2	TGTGCCAGCCAGGAAAACTATGGCTACACCTTC	CASQENYGYTF
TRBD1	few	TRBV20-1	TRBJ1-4	TGCAGTGCCCTGGGACAGGGAACAACTAATGAAAAACTGTTTTTT	CSALGQGTTNEKLFF
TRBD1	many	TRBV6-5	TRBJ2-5	TGTGCCAGCAAGGACAGGTGGACCCAGTACTTC	CASKDRWTQYF
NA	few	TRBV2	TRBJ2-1	TGTGCCAGCAGGACCCTTTTAACAGGGACCAATGAGCAGTTCTTC	CASRTLLTGTNEQFF
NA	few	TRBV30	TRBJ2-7	TGTGCCTGGAGCCCAGGGTACGAGCAGTACTTC	CAWSPGYEQYF
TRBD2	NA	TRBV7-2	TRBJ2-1	TGTGCCAGCAGCTCAGGACTAGCGGGGTATATTGAGCACTTCTTC	CASSSGLAGYIEHFF